This is a list of T cell receptor beta chains from one sample in a study of shared clonotypes between healthy human individuals. The assay was immunoSEQ multiplex PCR, and TCRdb's table has in-frame clones only and misses some. The top ten clones hold 0.11% to 0.15% of a sample with roughly 2.5 million clones, just over 90% of them seen once. Sequencing was done on a sample of naive CD4+ T cells sorted from blood. The receptors were sampled from a man younger than 35 in good health. The conserved cysteine and the conserved F or W are not part of the CDR3 here.

V gene	J gene	CDR3 protein
TRBV5-1	TRBJ1-5	ASSLEGTLNQPQH
TRBV7-9	TRBJ1-1	ASSLGSANTEAF
TRBV19	TRBJ1-5	ASSTVPGSLSNQPQH
TRBV19	TRBJ2-4	ASSIGAGRWNIQY
TRBV20-1	TRBJ1-1	SATGGTEAF
TRBV5-1	TRBJ1-1	ASSLLENTEAF
TRBV5-1	TRBJ2-4	ASSLAEGGDIQY
TRBV10-3	TRBJ1-4	AISDGRGGEKLF
TRBV19	TRBJ1-3	ASSIGESSGNTIY
TRBV18	TRBJ2-7	ASSPPGTGGSYEQY
TRBV9	TRBJ1-2	ASSVGEADGYT
TRBV18	TRBJ1-1	ASSRTGDTEAF
TRBV7-9	TRBJ2-4	ASSPGLYEGIQY
TRBV11-2	TRBJ2-3	ASSFWGASTDTQY
TRBV30	TRBJ2-5	AWSGQNFQETQY
TRBV5-1	TRBJ2-3	ASSLEKRGATDTQY
TRBV6-5	TRBJ2-5	ASSHGEGTVAQY
TRBV5-4	TRBJ2-5	ASSAGLAGGQETQY
TRBV12-2	TRBJ2-2	ASRPRSPSSGNTGELF
TRBV6-5	.	ASSRTSGPYEQY
TRBV29-1	TRBJ1-1	SVASGLGNTEAF
TRBV9	TRBJ1-5	ASSRGQNSNQPQH
TRBV7-9	TRBJ1-5	ASSLAGGGNQPQH
TRBV30	TRBJ1-3	AWDITGFGNTIY
TRBV19	TRBJ2-2	ASSLTGNTGELF
TRBV18	TRBJ2-3	ASSRQGSSTDTQY
TRBV2	TRBJ1-1	ASSKQGDTEAF
TRBV28	TRBJ1-1	ASRSTGETKNTEAF
TRBV7-7	TRBJ2-3	ASSLSTNTDTQY
TRBV4-3	TRBJ1-3	ASSQDLVGQAVSGNTIY
TRBV9	TRBJ2-5	ASSALAGLQETQY
TRBV19	TRBJ2-5	ASSIGQETQY